The 12 T cell receptor beta chains given below trace back to one sample, sequenced in a study of shared clonotypes between healthy human individuals. Repertoires were generated with immunoSEQ multiplex PCR, while TCRdb's copy carries only in-frame clones and drops some. The sample lists hundreds of thousands of clones; 77% were seen once. The specimen was PBMCs. Source of these receptors: a middle-aged woman in good health. Some clones in this sample may be carry-over from other donors' samples.

In this sample, this clone turned up a few times. The chain links TRBV6-1 to TRBJ2-2; perhaps TRBD1 as D (6 bases). The CDR3 has 15 residues. Germline CDR1 reads MNHNS; CDR2 reads SASEGT. Trimming cost V 7 bases and J 2 bases, with 14 bases left between them. CDR3 loop: CASTPGQLNTGELFF. The CDR3 DNA follows: TGTGCCAGCACCCCGGGACAACTCAACACCGGGGAGCTGTTTTTT.

The V gene is TRBV28, the J gene TRBJ2-5; maybe TRBD2 (5 bases). CDR1 and CDR2 (germline): MDHEN, SYDVKM. This CDR3 has 14 amino acids. V lost 1 base and J lost 1, with 7 bases in between. CDR3 sequence: CASSLSRGQETQYF. The CDR3 DNA sequence: TGTGCCAGCAGTTTATCCCGGGGCCAAGAGACCCAGTACTTC.

This clone was counted at least ten times. Other DNA sequences within the sample encode an identical CDR3. This sequence joins TRBV12-2 and TRBJ2-1. TRBV12-2 is classified as a pseudogene. The CDR3 runs 14 residues. The CDR3 coding sequence is TGTGCAAGTCGCTTAGGGAGGGACAACGGAGTGCAGTTCTTC. As protein: CASRLGRDNGVQFF.

To note about this clone: This sample also contains other DNA sequences that code for the same CDR3. V usage is TRBV9 and J usage is TRBJ1-4; a possible D gene is TRBD1 (5 bases). Trimming removed 0 bases from V and 0 bases from J, with 6 bases in between. CDR1 is SGDLS, CDR2 YYNGEE, per germline. The CDR3 contains 15 residues. CDR3 residues: CASSVGGATNEKLFF. CDR3 sequence (DNA): TGTGCCAGCAGCGTAGGGGGGGCAACTAATGAAAAACTGTTTTTT.

The J gene is TRBJ2-5, the V gene TRBV5-4; maybe TRBD2 (5 bases). Germline assignment: CDR1 SGHNT and CDR2 YYREEE (reference sequence). The CDR3 length is 12 residues. Trimming pared 4 bases from V and 2 bases from J, leaving 6 bases between. The CDR3 coding sequence is TGTGCCAGCAGCCGGGATCAAGAGACCCAGTACTTC. It translates to CASSRDQETQYF.

The V gene is TRBV2, the J gene TRBJ1-5, with 7 bases matching TRBD1. The J segment lost 6 bases and the V segment lost 7 bases, leaving 9 bases of the junction unmatched. CDR1 is SNHLY, CDR2 FYNNEI, per germline. CDR3 size: 14 residues. Here the CDR3 reads CASTRTGEIQPQHF. The CDR3 DNA reads as TGTGCCAGCACCCGAACAGGGGAGATTCAGCCCCAGCATTTT.

This clone was recorded once. This clone may be a read error of a much larger clone one base away. The rearrangement joins TRBV4-2 to TRBJ2-3; no reliable D call. With 2 bases removed from V and 2 bases from J, the gap between germline ends came to 20 bases. The CDR3 runs 18 residues. Per germline, CDR1 LGHNA and CDR2 YNFKEQ. DNA of the CDR3: TGTGCCAGCAGCCAATACCTCTCCCGGCGGTTGGCCACAGATACGCAGTATTTT. Translation: CASSQYLSRRLATDTQYF.

In its sample, this clone was seen a few times. The rearrangement uses TRBV21-1 and TRBJ2-7; TRBD2 was called by the table and not checked on the DNA. TRBV21-1 is labeled a pseudogene. CDR3 size: 13 residues. The DNA of the CDR3 is TGTGCCAGCAGCCCCGGGACTAGAGACGAGCAGTACTTC. It translates to CASSPGTRDEQYF.

This rearrangement joins TRBV15 to TRBJ2-7, with 9 bases fitting TRBD2. Germline lookup yields CDR1 LNHNV and CDR2 YYDKDF (reference sequence). V shed 3 bases, J shed 6 bases, and the junction held 12 bases outside the gene matches. This CDR3 contains 16 residues. Written as DNA, the CDR3 is TGTGCCACCAGCAGGGCCCGAGTAGCGGGAGTATCCGAGCAGTACTTC. Its protein product is CATSRARVAGVSEQYF.

This clone was recorded once. This likely traces to a read error, being one base from a far larger clone. Other DNA sequences in the sample encode the same CDR3. The rearrangement joins TRBV9 to TRBJ2-1; tentative D call: TRBD2 (5 bases). The CDR3 length is 14 residues. Looked up from germline, CDR1 is SGDLS and CDR2 is YYNGEE. The CDR3 is CASSVAEGKAEQFF. DNA of the CDR3: TGTGCCAGCAGCGTAGCCGAGGGTAAGGCAGAGCAATTCTTC.

This chain joins TRBV27 and TRBJ2-1, with D perhaps TRBD1 (6 bases). V was clipped by 3 bases and J by 0 bases, with 18 bases between them. Germline V gene sequence: CDR1 MNHEY, CDR2 SMNVEV (reference sequence). There are 18 residues in the CDR3. DNA of the CDR3: TGTGCCAGCAGTTTCCACGCCCCACAGGGATTCTCCTACAATGAGCAGTTCTTC. It yields the protein CASSFHAPQGFSYNEQFF.

V usage is TRBV19 and J usage is TRBJ2-6; D perhaps matches TRBD2 (5 bases). Per germline, CDR1 LNHDA and CDR2 SQIVND (reference sequence). Trimming removed 6 bases at V and 0 bases at J, with 12 bases between. The CDR3 is 16 residues long. In nucleotides, the CDR3 is TGTGCCAGTAGAAGACTACTCAGCTCTGGGGCCAACGTCCTGACTTTC. The encoded protein is CASRRLLSSGANVLTF.